The rows below give T cell receptor beta chains drawn from one sample of a study of identical twins. MiXCR, applied by TCRdb to the 5' RACE reads, yields one record per CDR3 protein. Altogether 200,000 to 300,000 distinct CDR3 sequences are present, about 13% being singletons, with the ten largest covering about 3.9%. The same specimen was also included in a second study, on yellow fever vaccine responses in identical twins.

The specimen sequenced was memory (CD45RO+) T cells sorted from blood. These receptor sequences come from a woman between 18 and 30 years old in good health. Each CDR3 is given with its conserved first and last residue. D genes are given only for firm matches. Only some rows state a clone size, as once, few, many or a class for expanded clones.

abundance: few; j_gene: TRBJ1-5; len: 12; d_gene: .; v_gene: TRBV10-3; CDR3aa: CATRAGNQPQHF; CDR3nt: TGTGCCACCCGGGCAGGCAATCAGCCCCAGCATTTT
abundance: many; j_gene: TRBJ1-4; len: 14; d_gene: .; v_gene: TRBV5-4; CDR3aa: CASRRQGLNEKLFF; CDR3nt: TGTGCCAGCAGGAGGCAAGGTTTGAATGAAAAACTGTTTTTT
abundance: many; j_gene: TRBJ2-1; len: 13; d_gene: TRBD2; v_gene: TRBV20-1; CDR3aa: CSAPGGAYNEQFF; CDR3nt: TGCAGTGCTCCGGGAGGGGCCTACAATGAGCAGTTCTTC
abundance: many; j_gene: TRBJ2-7; len: 14; d_gene: TRBD2; v_gene: TRBV10-3; CDR3aa: CAIRWTSGAYEQYF; CDR3nt: TGTGCCATCAGATGGACTAGCGGAGCCTACGAGCAGTACTTC
abundance: .; j_gene: TRBJ2-3; len: 15; d_gene: .; v_gene: TRBV7-2; CDR3aa: CASSFPRGGTDTQYF; CDR3nt: TGTGCCAGCAGCTTCCCACGCGGGGGCACAGATACGCAGTATTTT
abundance: .; j_gene: TRBJ2-7; len: 16; d_gene: .; v_gene: TRBV2; CDR3aa: CARGQRVGLRGDEQYF; CDR3nt: TGTGCCAGGGGCCAGAGGGTCGGACTTCGAGGCGACGAGCAGTACTTC
abundance: many; j_gene: TRBJ2-7; len: 13; d_gene: .; v_gene: TRBV12-3/TRBV12-4; CDR3aa: CASSLGRGYEQYF; CDR3nt: TGTGCCAGCAGTTTAGGTAGGGGCTACGAGCAGTACTTC
abundance: many; j_gene: TRBJ2-3; len: 15; d_gene: .; v_gene: TRBV28; CDR3aa: CASSLERGYTDTQYF; CDR3nt: TGTGCCAGCAGTTTAGAACGGGGGTACACAGATACGCAGTATTTT
abundance: many; j_gene: TRBJ2-2; len: 14; d_gene: .; v_gene: TRBV4-2; CDR3aa: CASSQTIGIGELFF; CDR3nt: TGTGCCAGCAGTCAAACGATCGGGATCGGCGAGCTGTTTTTT
abundance: .; j_gene: TRBJ2-7; len: 11; d_gene: .; v_gene: TRBV6-5; CDR3aa: CASANPYEQYF; CDR3nt: TGTGCCAGCGCCAATCCCTACGAGCAGTACTTC
abundance: .; j_gene: TRBJ2-1; len: 12; d_gene: .; v_gene: TRBV28; CDR3aa: CASSQTLLGQFF; CDR3nt: TGTGCCAGCAGTCAGACTCTACTTGGGCAGTTCTTC
abundance: .; j_gene: TRBJ1-1; len: 16; d_gene: .; v_gene: TRBV14; CDR3aa: CASSQQMVGVGAEAFF; CDR3nt: TGTGCCAGCAGCCAACAAATGGTCGGGGTCGGGGCTGAAGCTTTCTTT
abundance: few; j_gene: TRBJ1-1; len: 16; d_gene: .; v_gene: TRBV12-3/TRBV12-4; CDR3aa: CASTLEGGWVGTEAFF; CDR3nt: TGTGCCAGCACCCTTGAGGGGGGCTGGGTGGGAACTGAAGCTTTCTTT
abundance: many; j_gene: TRBJ1-1; len: 14; d_gene: TRBD1; v_gene: TRBV6-5; CDR3aa: CASSFGQGATEAFF; CDR3nt: TGTGCCAGCAGTTTCGGACAGGGGGCCACTGAAGCTTTCTTT
abundance: medium-sized; j_gene: TRBJ2-3; len: 15; d_gene: .; v_gene: TRBV7-8; CDR3aa: CASSSWVGGTDTQYF; CDR3nt: TGTGCCAGCAGCTCCTGGGTTGGGGGCACAGATACGCAGTATTTT
abundance: .; j_gene: TRBJ2-3; len: 17; d_gene: TRBD2; v_gene: TRBV18; CDR3aa: CASSSQPGLGGADTQYF; CDR3nt: TGTGCCAGCTCATCTCAACCGGGACTAGGCGGGGCAGATACGCAGTATTTT
abundance: few; j_gene: TRBJ2-3; len: 15; d_gene: TRBD1; v_gene: TRBV6-5; CDR3aa: CASSSGTGGLDMQYF; CDR3nt: TGTGCCAGCAGTTCCGGGACAGGGGGACTAGACATGCAGTATTTT
abundance: few; j_gene: TRBJ2-1; len: 15; d_gene: TRBD1; v_gene: TRBV29-1; CDR3aa: CSVERAGQGRGEQFF; CDR3nt: TGCAGCGTTGAAAGGGCGGGACAGGGGAGGGGGGAGCAGTTCTTC
abundance: .; j_gene: TRBJ2-3; len: 15; d_gene: .; v_gene: TRBV29-1; CDR3aa: CSVEDLEVAADTQYF; CDR3nt: TGCAGCGTTGAAGACCTAGAGGTCGCAGCAGATACGCAGTATTTT
abundance: .; j_gene: TRBJ2-3; len: 14; d_gene: .; v_gene: TRBV5-1; CDR3aa: CASSLEQITDTQYF; CDR3nt: TGCGCCAGCAGCTTGGAACAGATCACAGATACGCAGTATTTT
abundance: few; j_gene: TRBJ1-5; len: 15; d_gene: TRBD1; v_gene: TRBV20-1; CDR3aa: CSARAGTGNNQPQHF; CDR3nt: TGCAGTGCTAGAGCCGGGACAGGGAACAATCAGCCCCAGCATTTT
abundance: .; j_gene: TRBJ2-3; len: 14; d_gene: .; v_gene: TRBV6-5; CDR3aa: CASSYGGAPVRQYF; CDR3nt: TGTGCCAGCAGTTACGGGGGTGCCCCGGTAAGACAGTATTTT
abundance: many; j_gene: TRBJ2-1; len: 12; d_gene: .; v_gene: TRBV7-9; CDR3aa: CASRVAYNEQFF; CDR3nt: TGTGCCAGCAGAGTAGCCTACAATGAGCAGTTCTTC
abundance: .; j_gene: TRBJ2-7; len: 17; d_gene: TRBD2; v_gene: TRBV7-9; CDR3aa: CASSRLRLAGGNHEQYF; CDR3nt: TGTGCCAGCAGCCGTCTGCGACTAGCGGGAGGGAACCACGAGCAGTACTTC
abundance: few; j_gene: TRBJ2-7; len: 17; d_gene: TRBD1; v_gene: TRBV7-9; CDR3aa: CASSSRGEKGASREQYF; CDR3nt: TGTGCCAGCAGCTCCCGAGGGGAGAAGGGGGCGTCGAGGGAGCAGTACTTC
abundance: .; j_gene: TRBJ2-7; len: 18; d_gene: .; v_gene: TRBV3-1; CDR3aa: CASSQASGPSNNAYEQYF; CDR3nt: TGTGCCAGCAGCCAAGCCTCCGGACCGTCAAATAATGCCTACGAGCAGTACTTC
abundance: .; j_gene: TRBJ2-1; len: 15; d_gene: TRBD2; v_gene: TRBV7-2; CDR3aa: CASSRTSGAYNEQFF; CDR3nt: TGTGCCAGCAGCAGGACTAGCGGAGCCTACAATGAGCAGTTCTTC
abundance: few; j_gene: TRBJ1-4; len: 15; d_gene: .; v_gene: TRBV6-5; CDR3aa: CASSYFKQGKEKLFF; CDR3nt: TGTGCCAGCAGTTACTTTAAGCAGGGAAAAGAAAAACTGTTTTTT
abundance: .; j_gene: TRBJ1-2; len: 12; d_gene: TRBD1; v_gene: TRBV28; CDR3aa: CASSLNRGGYTF; CDR3nt: TGTGCCAGCAGTTTAAACAGGGGTGGCTACACCTTC
abundance: .; j_gene: TRBJ2-1; len: 17; d_gene: TRBD1; v_gene: TRBV7-9; CDR3aa: CASSRVVGTGRDNEQFF; CDR3nt: TGTGCCAGCAGCCGGGTGGTTGGGACAGGAAGAGACAATGAGCAGTTCTTC
abundance: few; j_gene: TRBJ2-1; len: 14; d_gene: .; v_gene: TRBV20-1; CDR3aa: CSAGSESSPNEQFF; CDR3nt: TGCAGTGCTGGTAGCGAGTCCTCCCCCAATGAGCAGTTCTTC
abundance: .; j_gene: TRBJ2-3; len: 16; d_gene: TRBD2; v_gene: TRBV24-1; CDR3aa: CATSDLVSGSTDTQYF; CDR3nt: TGTGCCACCAGTGATTTGGTTAGCGGGAGCACAGATACGCAGTATTTT
abundance: few; j_gene: TRBJ2-7; len: 15; d_gene: TRBD1; v_gene: TRBV11-2; CDR3aa: CASSSNPGQSYEQYF; CDR3nt: TGTGCCAGCAGCTCGAACCCGGGACAGAGCTACGAGCAGTACTTC
abundance: few; j_gene: TRBJ2-5; len: 18; d_gene: TRBD2; v_gene: TRBV7-8; CDR3aa: CASSPALSLGLGEETQYF; CDR3nt: TGTGCCAGCAGCCCGGCCCTGAGCCTGGGACTAGGCGAGGAGACCCAGTACTTC
abundance: .; j_gene: TRBJ2-1; len: 14; d_gene: TRBD1; v_gene: TRBV27; CDR3aa: CASRPRGDSNEQFF; CDR3nt: TGTGCCAGCAGGCCTCGTGGGGACAGCAATGAGCAGTTCTTC
abundance: many; j_gene: TRBJ1-2; len: 14; d_gene: .; v_gene: TRBV6-5; CDR3aa: CASSYNGGRDGYTF; CDR3nt: TGTGCCAGCAGTTACAACGGGGGGCGAGATGGCTACACCTTC
abundance: many; j_gene: TRBJ2-4; len: 16; d_gene: .; v_gene: TRBV4-3; CDR3aa: CASSQDLAGAMDIQYF; CDR3nt: TGCGCCAGCAGCCAAGATTTGGCTGGGGCGATGGACATTCAGTACTTC
abundance: many; j_gene: TRBJ2-3; len: 15; d_gene: .; v_gene: TRBV20-1; CDR3aa: CSARFPALSPDTQYF; CDR3nt: TGCAGTGCTAGATTTCCAGCCTTGTCGCCGGATACGCAGTATTTT
abundance: few; j_gene: TRBJ2-3; len: 14; d_gene: TRBD1; v_gene: TRBV6-2/TRBV6-3; CDR3aa: CASSWGQTTVTQYF; CDR3nt: TGTGCCAGCAGTTGGGGACAGACCACCGTTACGCAGTATTTT
abundance: few; j_gene: TRBJ2-7; len: 17; d_gene: TRBD2; v_gene: TRBV11-1; CDR3aa: CASSLSSGSWGAYEQYF; CDR3nt: TGTGCCAGCAGCTTATCTAGCGGGAGCTGGGGGGCCTACGAGCAGTACTTC
abundance: .; j_gene: TRBJ2-7; len: 13; d_gene: .; v_gene: TRBV7-2; CDR3aa: CASSLAGVGEQYF; CDR3nt: TGTGCCAGCAGCTTAGCAGGGGTAGGCGAGCAGTACTTC
abundance: .; j_gene: TRBJ1-4; len: 14; d_gene: .; v_gene: TRBV20-1; CDR3aa: CSARVGGEAEKLFF; CDR3nt: TGCAGTGCTAGAGTGGGCGGGGAGGCTGAAAAACTGTTTTTT
abundance: many; j_gene: TRBJ1-5; len: 14; d_gene: .; v_gene: TRBV29-1; CDR3aa: CSVDFLAGVQPQHF; CDR3nt: TGCAGCGTTGATTTCTTGGCAGGGGTTCAGCCCCAGCATTTT
abundance: .; j_gene: TRBJ2-2; len: 15; d_gene: .; v_gene: TRBV6-2/TRBV6-3; CDR3aa: CASRRQTSNTGELFF; CDR3nt: TGTGCCAGCAGACGACAGACGTCGAACACCGGGGAGCTGTTTTTT
abundance: .; j_gene: TRBJ2-7; len: 15; d_gene: .; v_gene: TRBV5-8; CDR3aa: CASSVGKGGSYEQYF; CDR3nt: TGTGCCAGCAGCGTAGGAAAGGGGGGCTCCTACGAGCAGTACTTC
abundance: many; j_gene: TRBJ2-4; len: 18; d_gene: TRBD2; v_gene: TRBV4-2; CDR3aa: CASSQSGGSGSSGNIQYF; CDR3nt: TGTGCCAGCAGCCAATCTGGGGGTAGCGGGAGTTCGGGAAACATTCAGTACTTC
abundance: many; j_gene: TRBJ2-5; len: 16; d_gene: TRBD2; v_gene: TRBV12-3/TRBV12-4; CDR3aa: CASTPQGLAALGTQYF; CDR3nt: TGTGCCAGCACCCCCCAGGGACTAGCGGCACTTGGGACCCAGTACTTC
abundance: few; j_gene: TRBJ2-7; len: 14; d_gene: .; v_gene: TRBV7-2; CDR3aa: CASGVVRSSYEQYF; CDR3nt: TGTGCCAGCGGCGTGGTCAGGAGCTCCTACGAGCAGTACTTC
abundance: .; j_gene: TRBJ2-2; len: 17; d_gene: TRBD2; v_gene: TRBV5-1; CDR3aa: CASSAGTSGRNTGELFF; CDR3nt: TGCGCCAGCAGCGCCGGGACTAGCGGGAGGAACACCGGGGAGCTGTTTTTT
abundance: .; j_gene: TRBJ2-7; len: 14; d_gene: .; v_gene: TRBV15; CDR3aa: CATSRGHSSYEQYF; CDR3nt: TGTGCCACCAGCAGGGGTCATAGCTCCTACGAGCAGTACTTC
abundance: few; j_gene: TRBJ2-3; len: 15; d_gene: .; v_gene: TRBV5-1; CDR3aa: CASSPPGADTDTQYF; CDR3nt: TGCGCCAGCAGCCCCCCAGGGGCTGACACAGATACGCAGTATTTT
abundance: few; j_gene: TRBJ2-1; len: 10; d_gene: .; v_gene: TRBV29-1; CDR3aa: CSAWTAEQFF; CDR3nt: TGCAGCGCCTGGACAGCAGAGCAGTTCTTC
abundance: .; j_gene: TRBJ2-7; len: 14; d_gene: .; v_gene: TRBV7-9; CDR3aa: CASSFVEWGYEQYF; CDR3nt: TGTGCCAGCAGCTTTGTGGAATGGGGGTACGAGCAGTACTTC
abundance: few; j_gene: TRBJ2-3; len: 14; d_gene: .; v_gene: TRBV9; CDR3aa: CASSVSGGTDTQYF; CDR3nt: TGTGCCAGCAGCGTGTCGGGGGGCACAGATACGCAGTATTTT
abundance: once; j_gene: TRBJ2-3; len: 17; d_gene: .; v_gene: TRBV4-3; CDR3aa: CASSQEGAGTSTDTQYF; CDR3nt: TGCGCCAGCAGCCAAGAAGGGGCAGGGACTAGCACAGATACGCAGTATTTT
abundance: many; j_gene: TRBJ2-5; len: 12; d_gene: .; v_gene: TRBV15; CDR3aa: CATSRKKETQYF; CDR3nt: TGTGCCACCAGCAGAAAAAAAGAGACCCAGTACTTC
abundance: .; j_gene: TRBJ2-3; len: 12; d_gene: .; v_gene: TRBV24-1; CDR3aa: CATTDGVDTQYF; CDR3nt: TGTGCCACCACCGACGGGGTAGATACGCAGTATTTT
abundance: many; j_gene: TRBJ2-3; len: 15; d_gene: TRBD1; v_gene: TRBV24-1; CDR3aa: CATSDPGQGAGTQYF; CDR3nt: TGTGCCACCAGTGATCCGGGACAGGGTGCGGGTACGCAGTATTTT
abundance: few; j_gene: TRBJ2-5; len: 15; d_gene: TRBD2; v_gene: TRBV20-1; CDR3aa: CSARDRRGGPETQYF; CDR3nt: TGCAGTGCTAGAGATCGGCGGGGGGGCCCAGAGACCCAGTACTTC
abundance: few; j_gene: TRBJ2-3; len: 15; d_gene: .; v_gene: TRBV7-6; CDR3aa: CASSQVRARTDTQYF; CDR3nt: TGTGCCAGCAGCCAGGTCCGGGCGAGGACAGATACGCAGTATTTT